This T cell receptor beta chain was sequenced during a study of cytomegalovirus exposure and HLA in healthy donors. The PCR contained 60 Vbeta and 13 Jbeta primers. TCRdb's copy holds only in-frame clones and misses some; the assay was immunoSEQ multiplex PCR. This sample's table reports just over 150,000 clones. The CDR3 runs to 15 residues. Germline CDR1 and CDR2: MNHNY and SVGAGI (reference sequence). The V gene lost 7 bases and the J gene lost 7 bases, with 20 bases spanning the gap. This TCR derives from a woman aged 55 to 70 in good health and CMV-seronegative. Sequencing was performed on PBMCs. The chain combines TRBV6-6 with TRBJ2-1, with TRBD2 as a possible D gene (6 bases). The CDR3 bases are TGTGCCAGCACCCTGCGGGCGGGGCGCGTTAATGAGCAGTTCTTC. Protein: CASTLRAGRVNEQFF.